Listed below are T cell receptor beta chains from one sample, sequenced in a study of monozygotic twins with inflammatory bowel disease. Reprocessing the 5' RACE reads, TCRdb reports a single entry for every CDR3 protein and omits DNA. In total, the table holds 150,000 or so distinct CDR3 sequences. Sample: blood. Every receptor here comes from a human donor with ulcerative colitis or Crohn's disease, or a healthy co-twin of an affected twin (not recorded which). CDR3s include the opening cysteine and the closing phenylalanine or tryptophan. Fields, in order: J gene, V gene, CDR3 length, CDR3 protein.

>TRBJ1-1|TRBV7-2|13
CASSYRDRREAFF
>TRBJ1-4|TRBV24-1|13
CATSDPKGEKLFF
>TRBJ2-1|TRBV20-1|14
CSAGGTSGGYKQFF
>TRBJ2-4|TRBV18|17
CASSPPSPGWPKNIQYF
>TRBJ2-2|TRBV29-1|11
CSVVKYGELFF
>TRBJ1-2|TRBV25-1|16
CASSEDWQGANYGYTF
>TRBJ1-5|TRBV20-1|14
CSARDGPSNQPQHF
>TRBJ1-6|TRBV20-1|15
CSAEGRSSYNSPLHF
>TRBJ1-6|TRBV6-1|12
CAIGPVNSPLHF
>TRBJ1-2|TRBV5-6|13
CASSGVSLYGYTF